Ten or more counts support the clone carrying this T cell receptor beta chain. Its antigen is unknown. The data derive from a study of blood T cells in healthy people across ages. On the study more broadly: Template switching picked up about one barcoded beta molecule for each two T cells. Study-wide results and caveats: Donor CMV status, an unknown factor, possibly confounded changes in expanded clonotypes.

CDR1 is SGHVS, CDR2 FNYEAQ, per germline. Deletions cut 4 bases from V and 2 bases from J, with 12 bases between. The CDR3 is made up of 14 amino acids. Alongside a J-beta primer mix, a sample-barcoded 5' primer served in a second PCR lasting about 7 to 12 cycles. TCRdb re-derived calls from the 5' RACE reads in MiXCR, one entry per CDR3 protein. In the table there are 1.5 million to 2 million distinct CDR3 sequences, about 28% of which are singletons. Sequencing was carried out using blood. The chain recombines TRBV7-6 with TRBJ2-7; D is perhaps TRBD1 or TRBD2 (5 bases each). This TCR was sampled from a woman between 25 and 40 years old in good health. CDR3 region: CASSSGTATYEQYF. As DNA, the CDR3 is TGTGCCAGCAGCTCCGGGACCGCTACCTACGAGCAGTACTTC.